This TCR beta chain was sequenced for a study of Ad26.COV2.S vaccination and SARS-CoV-2 variants (dated by TCRdb to the early 2020s). With respect to the entire study: Vaccine-arm donors came from COV1001, a multicentre, randomized, double-blind, placebo-controlled phase I-IIa trial of Ad26.COV2.S in healthy adults. Ad26.COV2.S was given intramuscularly at 5x10^10 or 1x10^11 viral particles, as a single shot or as two shots 56 days apart. TCRbeta repertoire sequencing was used to assess the specificity and breadth of SARS-CoV-2-reactive T cell receptors after Ad26.COV2.S vaccination. A total of around 32 samples were included in the TCR-sequenced set, comprising approximately 20 Ad26.COV2.S vaccine recipients, 5 placebo recipients and 8 SARS-CoV-2 convalescent individuals. Participants in the trial were split at random into five groups of five each, receiving low-dose or high-dose Ad26.COV2.S once or twice, or else placebo on both occasions. Investigators did not know the trial group allocation while performing experiments and assessing outcomes.

In the paper's terms, the treatment or condition label means: roughly 20 received Ad26.COV2.S at low or high dose, single or two shots; several received placebo; per-sample allocation not given. Repertoires of vaccine and placebo recipients were sequenced from samples taken on day 63 after the first injection. In Cohort 1b, more than 20 adults aged 18-55 years were enrolled at a single site in Boston, USA, between 29 July and 7 August 2020. Ad26.COV2.S was a replication-incompetent adenovirus type 26 vector that expressed a prefusion-stabilized SARS-CoV-2 spike protein derived from the original Wuhan strain. The paper's findings and limits, for the study overall: The authors noted that the TCR breadth and depth analyses may have underestimated total T cell responses. After vaccination, substantial breadth of spike-specific CD8+ and CD4+ T cell responses was reported. Vaccine and placebo recipients had comparable non-spike TCR breadth, which fits with the vaccine containing only spike. The study lacked the statistical power to compare responses across vaccine doses or regimens. Spike-specific TCR breadth was higher in Ad26.COV2.S recipients than in placebo recipients (P = 0.0014).

This clone has just a few counts. Its recognized antigen is unknown. The input lacks base qualities; no much larger clone sits a single base away. The immunoSEQ Assay was the method used to sequence TCRbeta CDR3 regions. After extraction, genomic DNA underwent amplification by bias-controlled multiplex PCR, followed by high-throughput sequencing. From the authors' description of their analysis: To quantify the absolute abundance of every unique TCRbeta CDR3 region, sequences were collapsed and filtered. T cell fraction was estimated by normalization of TCRbeta template counts to usable DNA, with usable DNA being measured through amplification of reference genes present in all nucleated cells. Repertoire TCRs were annotated as SARS-CoV-2-specific by exact matching of V gene, CDR3 amino acid sequence and J gene to a known reactive TCR set. The reference SARS-CoV-2 TCR set was derived from MIRA and filtered for enrichment in COVID-19-positive ImmuneCODE repertoires, a step that removed public or cross-reactive TCRs. Using the MIRA antigens, annotated TCRs were further analysed by specific ORF or by position within an ORF. Breadth was defined as the number of annotated unique rearrangements divided by the total number of unique productive rearrangements, and depth was defined as the summed frequency of the annotated unique rearrangements. TCR breadth was compared between groups using two-sided Wilcoxon rank-sum tests. In TCRdb, the immuneACCESS table is reduced to in-frame sequences with V and J assigned. These tables do not hold every clone; where another copy was compared, an unresolved V gene accounts for under half, and the others remain unexplained. The DNA was the basis for D and trimming; V, J and clone size are from that table. The sample table shows hundreds of thousands of clones, and around 87% are seen once. The biggest ten clones account for more than 3% of the sample.

Via the germline V gene, CDR1 is SNHLY and CDR2 FYNNEI. Clipping removes 6 bases from V and 3 bases from J, with 4 as the unmatched junction base count. From its cysteine to its phenylalanine, the CDR3 spans 14 amino acids. Here the CDR3 DNA is all that survives: 42 bases in frame from base 1. This sample comprised peripheral blood, obtained in a trial of Ad26.COV2.S vaccine versus placebo. This chain is built from TRBV2 and TRBJ2-7; TRBD2 fits 11 bases in the junction. This TCR was sampled from a person between 18 and 65 years old who received the Ad26.COV2.S COVID-19 vaccine or a placebo. The CDR3 in this case is CASRTSGAYYEQYF. In nucleotides, the sequence is TGTGCCAGCAGGACTAGCGGGGCCTACTACGAGCAGTACTTC.